This TCR beta chain is drawn from a study of somatic mutations in cytotoxic T cells in rheumatoid arthritis. Comments on this clone: Its antigen is still unknown.

Study observations and caveats: The top CD8+ clone topped 20% of CD8+ cells in about an eighth of the roughly 60 patients. Which antigens the expanded CD8+ clones targeted was unknown. A significant difference in CD8+ T-cell clonality was not found between rheumatoid arthritis patients and age-matched healthy controls.

TCRdb's copy holds only in-frame clones and misses some; the assay was immunoSEQ multiplex PCR. The sample includes 15,000 to 20,000 clones, over 65% of them seen just once. The CDR3 is 14 residues long. Deletions cut 1 base from V and 5 bases from J, with 10 bases between. The germline gives CDR1 SGDLS, CDR2 YYNGEE. The sequence came from a man aged 60-69 years in good health. Specimen: CD8+ T cells sorted from blood. V is TRBV9 and J is TRBJ2-1, with D unresolved. CDR3 sequence (DNA): TGTGCCAGCAGCGTACGTCTAACCAACAATGAGCAGTTCTTC. Translated: CASSVRLTNNEQFF.